This TCR beta chain was observed in a study of metastatic and nonmetastatic thyroid tumors. At the level of the study: It was across blood and tumor or nodule tissue from malignant and benign thyroid patients that repertoires were compared.

The study's findings and limits: Reports indicated that malignant thyroid tumors showed significantly higher TCR beta diversity than benign nodules did, in blood and tumor.

Thyroid surgery had not been preceded by any treatment in any patient. In the study's own analysis: A papillary thyroid cancer distant-metastasis classifier was built from CDR3 differences across clinicopathological groups. TCRdb re-called clones from the PCR reads using MiXCR. It is TCRdb's table, rather than the study itself, that gives the V and J calls and clone size. The sample contains just under 20,000 clones, 27% of which appear only once. A word on this clone: Its antigen is as yet unknown.

Germline V gene sequence: CDR1 SQVTM, CDR2 ANQGSEA. The CDR3 runs 17 residues. V lost 5 bases, J lost 3 bases, and 11 bases stayed unmatched. The source material was blood. This sequence was found in a female donor with papillary thyroid cancer or a benign thyroid nodule (not recorded which). Some clones in this sample may be carry-over from other donors' samples. This sequence joins TRBV29-1 and TRBJ2-3, with TRBD2 identical over 13 bases. CDR3 in DNA: TGCAGCGTTACGGGACTAGCGGGACTAACTAGAACAGATACGCAGTATTTT. It is translated as CSVTGLAGLTRTDTQYF.